This is a list of T cell receptor beta chains from one sample in a study of blood T cells in healthy people across ages. TCRdb reprocessed the 5' RACE reads via MiXCR and lists one record per CDR3 protein. Of around 320,000 distinct CDR3 sequences in the sample, roughly a quarter were seen once. Sequencing input: blood. These TCRs come from a woman in her 70s in good health. The CDR3 runs from the conserved cysteine through the conserved F or W. The size of a clone is reported for some rows only, either as once, few or many, or as a class for expanded clones.

j_call | v_call | clone_size | cdr3_aa
TRBJ1-1 | TRBV7-6 | once | CASSLLGSEAFF
TRBJ2-3 | TRBV14 | few | CASSQEGRVTSGTDTQYF
TRBJ2-5 | TRBV12-3/TRBV12-4 | few | CASRFNQGPETQYF
TRBJ1-4 | TRBV7-9 | many | CASSLWTGATNEKLFF
TRBJ2-5 | TRBV3-1 | few | CASSQSDRERQTQYF
TRBJ2-7 | TRBV20-1 | few | CSAIRDRGTYEQYF
TRBJ2-7 | TRBV7-2 | NA | CASSLSSGKYEQYF
TRBJ2-5 | TRBV10-2 | NA | CASSDTRENKDQETQYF
NA | TRBV5-1 | few | CASSLTVNTFEQFF
TRBJ2-5 | TRBV20-1 | NA | CSARGTRRAETQYF
NA | TRBV7-6 | NA | CASSLGPWSSSEQFF
NA | TRBV28 | NA | CASSFQWGTGYPEQYF
TRBJ2-5 | TRBV29-1 | many | CSVPGAMQTQYF